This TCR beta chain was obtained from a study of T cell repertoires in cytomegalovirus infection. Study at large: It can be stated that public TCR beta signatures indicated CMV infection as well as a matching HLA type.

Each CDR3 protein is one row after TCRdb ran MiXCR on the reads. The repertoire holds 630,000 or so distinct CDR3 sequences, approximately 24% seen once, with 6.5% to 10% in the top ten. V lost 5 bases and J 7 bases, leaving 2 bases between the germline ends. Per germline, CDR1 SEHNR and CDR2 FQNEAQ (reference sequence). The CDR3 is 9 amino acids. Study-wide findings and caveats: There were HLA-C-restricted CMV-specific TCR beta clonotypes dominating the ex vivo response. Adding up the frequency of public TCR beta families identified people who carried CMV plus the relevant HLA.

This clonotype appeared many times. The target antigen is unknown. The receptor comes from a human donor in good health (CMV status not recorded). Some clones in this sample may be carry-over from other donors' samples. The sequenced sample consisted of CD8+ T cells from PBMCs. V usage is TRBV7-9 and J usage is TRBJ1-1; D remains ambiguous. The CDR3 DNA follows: TGTGCCAGCAGCCTTGAAGCTTTCTTT. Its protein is CASSLEAFF. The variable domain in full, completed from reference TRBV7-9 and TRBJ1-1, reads DTGVSQNPRHKITKRGQNVTFRCDPISEHNRLYWYRQTLGQGPEFLTYFQNEAQLEKSRLLSDRFSAERPKGSFSTLEIQRTEQGDSAMYLCASSLEAFFGQGTRLTVV.